This T cell receptor beta chain was identified during a study of CD8 T cells in Susac syndrome. Random hexamers primed reverse transcription of roughly 0.5 to 1 ug RNA. Multiplex immunoSEQ PCR targeted 54 Vbeta and 13 Jbeta TCR beta segments. TCRdb re-called the immunoSEQ multiplex PCR reads with MiXCR, one entry per CDR3 protein. The sample yields 130,000 or so distinct CDR3 sequences, roughly 92% seen once. The ends lost 1 base at V and 7 bases at J; junction bases unmatched: 5. CDR3 length equals 14 residues. The healthy controls were matched to patients by age and sex. The chain couples TRBV12-3 or TRBV12-4 to TRBJ2-7; TRBD1 aligns across 9 bases. Sequenced material: CD4+ T cells from PBMCs. The receptor's source is a human donor in good health. CDR3 loop: CASSLEGQGTEQYF. The CDR3 DNA reads TGTGCCAGCAGTTTAGAGGGACAGGGTACGGAGCAGTACTTC.